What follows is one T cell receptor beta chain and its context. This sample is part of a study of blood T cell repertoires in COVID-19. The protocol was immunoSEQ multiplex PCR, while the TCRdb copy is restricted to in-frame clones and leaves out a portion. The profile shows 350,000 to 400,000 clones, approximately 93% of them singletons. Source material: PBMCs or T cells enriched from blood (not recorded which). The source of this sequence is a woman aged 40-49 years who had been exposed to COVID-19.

CDR3 loop: CASSRRQGGEAFF. The CDR3 nucleotides are TGTGCCAGCAGCCGAAGGCAGGGCGGTGAAGCTTTCTTT. The genes are TRBV7-3 and TRBJ1-1; D perhaps matches TRBD1 (5 bases). Trimming cost V 5 bases and J 7 bases, with 14 bases left between them. This CDR3 is built from 13 residues. CDR1 and CDR2 from the germline V gene are SGHTA and FQGTGA.